The 23 T cell receptor beta chains below come from one sample, sequenced in a study of shared clonotypes between healthy human individuals. Produced via immunoSEQ multiplex PCR; TCRdb's table is partial and in-frame only. This table has 500,000 to 550,000 clones, approximately 95% appearing once. Sequenced material: naive CD4+ T cells sorted from blood. The subset was: CD45RA+ positively selected. These TCRs come from a woman between 25 and 40 years old in good health.

The chain joins TRBV4-1 to TRBJ2-7; D call uncertain. The CDR3 covers 12 residues. Germline values: CDR1 MGHRA, CDR2 YSYEKL. Trimming left V 0 bases short and J 6 bases short, with 6 bases between. The CDR3 spells CASSQDRTEQYF. Written as DNA, the CDR3 is TGCGCCAGCAGCCAAGATAGGACCGAGCAGTACTTC.

The genes are TRBV20-1 and TRBJ2-5; D ambiguous. Between the trimmed V and J ends, which lost 6 bases and 5 bases, there was a span of 10 bases. The germline CDR1 and CDR2 sequences are DFQATT and SNEGSKA (reference sequence). CDR3 length equals 11 residues. The CDR3 is CSAPPRETQYF. CDR3 sequence (DNA): TGCAGTGCCCCCCCCAGGGAGACCCAGTACTTC.

The rearrangement links TRBV11-2 to TRBJ1-4; possible D gene TRBD1, 5 bases. Between the trimmed V and J ends, which lost 4 bases and 4 bases, there was a span of 10 bases. This CDR3 contains 14 residues. Germline CDR1 SGHAT, CDR2 FQNNGV. The CDR3 spells CASSSGRLNEKLFF. DNA for the CDR3: TGTGCCAGCAGCTCGGGACGGCTTAATGAAAAACTGTTTTTT.

CDR3 DNA: TGTGCCAGCAGCATAGGACGAGCGGGGCGCCGAAATGAGCAGTTCTTC. Its protein product is CASSIGRAGRRNEQFF. The chain employs TRBV5-6 and TRBJ2-1; 7 bases line up with TRBD2. The germline V gene has CDR1 SGHDT and CDR2 YYEEEE. CDR3 length: 16 residues. J lost 7 bases, V lost 4 bases, and 14 bases had no gene match. The whole variable domain, remainder taken from reference TRBV5-6 and TRBJ2-1, is DAGVTQSPTHLIKTRGQQVTLRCSPKSGHDTVSWYQQALGQGPQFIFQYYEEEERQRGNFPDRFSGHQFPNYSSELNVNALLLGDSALYLCASSIGRAGRRNEQFFGPGTRLTVL.

The rearrangement links TRBV14 to TRBJ2-2; 7 positions match TRBD2. CDR1 and CDR2 from the germline V gene are SGHDN and FVKESK. The CDR3 contains 16 residues. V lost 1 base, J lost 5 bases, and 7 bases stayed unmatched. CDR3 bases: TGTGCCAGCAGCCAAGCCGGGGCGGGAGTAACCGGGGAGCTGTTTTTT. It is translated as CASSQAGAGVTGELFF.

DNA of the CDR3: TGTGCCAGCAGTCACACGACAGGGGGTTACCAGCCCCAGCATTTT. Protein sequence: CASSHTTGGYQPQHF. This rearrangement joins TRBV6-1 to TRBJ1-5, with 9 bases fitting TRBD1. This CDR3 contains 15 residues. Germline-derived CDR1 and CDR2 are MNHNS and SASEGT. Unmatched junction bases numbered 9, after V lost 5 bases and J lost 7 bases.

This sequence joins TRBV2 and TRBJ2-1; D uncertain. Germline values: CDR1 SNHLY, CDR2 FYNNEI. V shed 3 bases and J shed 7 bases, with 10 bases lying between them. This CDR3 spans 13 amino acids. The CDR3 sequence: CASSDRWGNEQFF. CDR3 coding DNA: TGTGCCAGCAGTGATAGGTGGGGTAATGAGCAGTTCTTC.

This chain uses TRBV7-2 with TRBJ1-4, with D hard to call. Trimming took off 1 base at V and 4 bases at J, with 7 bases between the two ends. CDR3 length: 14 amino acids. Looked up from germline, CDR1 is SGHTA and CDR2 is FQGNSA. The CDR3 DNA is TGTGCCAGCAGCTTAGGAGGGAATAATGAAAAACTGTTTTTT. Translating it yields CASSLGGNNEKLFF.

The V gene is TRBV6-5, the J gene TRBJ1-5; 8 positions agree with TRBD1. V dropped 6 bases and J dropped 9; count of bases not matched to a gene: 4. The germline V gene encodes CDR1 MNHEY and CDR2 SVGAGI. The CDR3 has 12 amino acids. The CDR3 is CASRGQGGPQHF. For the CDR3, the DNA is TGTGCCAGCAGAGGACAGGGAGGGCCCCAGCATTTT.

The CDR3 spells CASSDGNTGELFF. Written as DNA, the CDR3 is TGCGCCAGCAGTGACGGGAACACCGGGGAGCTGTTTTTT. J is TRBJ2-2 and V is TRBV10-1, with D hard to call. Germline assignment: CDR1 WNHNN and CDR2 SYGVQD (reference sequence). V was trimmed by 3 bases and J by 1 base, leaving 3 bases between them. This CDR3 is 13 amino acids long.

The rearrangement links TRBV4-2 to TRBJ1-5, with D perhaps TRBD1 (6 bases). The V gene's germline CDR1 is LGHNA and CDR2 YNFKEQ. The CDR3 consists of 19 residues. With 0 bases removed from V and 7 bases from J, the gap between germline ends came to 25 bases. The CDR3 nucleotides are TGTGCCAGCAGCCAAGATTCGTCCGGTGGTGGGACAAGAAGCCAGCCCCAGCATTTT. Amino acid sequence: CASSQDSSGGGTRSQPQHF.

This chain connects TRBV6-1 to TRBJ2-2; 7 bases agree with TRBD1. V lost 8 bases to trimming and J lost 4 bases; unmatched junction nucleotides: 7. Germline V gives CDR1 MNHNS, CDR2 SASEGT. This CDR3 has 14 residues. CDR3 nucleotides: TGTGCCAGCCGAACAGGGGAAGTCACCGGGGAGCTGTTTTTT. This codes for CASRTGEVTGELFF.

This chain uses TRBV5-1 with TRBJ2-7, with 8 positions matching TRBD2. Looked up from germline, CDR1 is SGHRS and CDR2 is YFSETQ. This CDR3 spans 14 amino acids. V shed 6 bases, J shed 3 bases, and the junction held 8 bases outside the gene matches. CDR3 sequence reads: CASTLEAGVYEQYF. CDR3 in DNA: TGCGCCAGCACCCTGGAAGCGGGAGTCTACGAGCAGTACTTC.

V is TRBV7-9 and J is TRBJ1-1, with TRBD1 as a possible D gene (5 bases). This CDR3 spans 14 amino acids. V lost 5 bases, J lost 5 bases, and 15 bases lay in between. Germline values: CDR1 SEHNR, CDR2 FQNEAQ (reference sequence). CDR3 in amino acids: CASSIGQEQTEAFF. Here the CDR3 DNA reads TGTGCCAGCAGCATCGGACAAGAACAGACTGAAGCTTTCTTT.

The chain has TRBV28 and TRBJ2-5; TRBD1 might be the D (6 bases). The DNA end favors TRBJ2-7, so the J call may be wrong. Germline lookup yields CDR1 MDHEN and CDR2 SYDVKM. CDR3 size: 13 residues. In DNA, the CDR3 is TGTGCCAGCGGGGGCTTTCCCCCCAGCGAGCAGTACTTC. The encoded protein is CASGGFPPSEQYF.

The V and J genes are TRBV6-1 and TRBJ1-1, with D perhaps matching TRBD1 (5 bases). CDR1 and CDR2 from the germline V gene are MNHNS and SASEGT. V was clipped by 2 bases and J by 5 bases, with 15 bases between them. The CDR3 covers 15 residues. The chain's CDR3 is CASSEPGRVATEAFF. CDR3 DNA: TGTGCCAGCAGTGAACCCGGCAGGGTGGCTACTGAAGCTTTCTTT.

The chain couples TRBV7-6 to TRBJ2-1; 8 bases are a match to TRBD1. Looked up from germline, CDR1 is SGHVS and CDR2 is FNYEAQ. The CDR3 contains 15 residues. V lost 5 bases to trimming and J lost 2 bases; unmatched junction nucleotides: 5. The CDR3: CASSPGTGPYNEQFF. In nucleotides, the CDR3 is TGTGCCAGCAGCCCAGGGACAGGACCCTACAATGAGCAGTTCTTC.

For the CDR3, the DNA is TGTGCCAGCAGACTAAAGGGACAGAGACCTCTGCCCAATCAGCCCCAGCATTTT. Its translation: CASRLKGQRPLPNQPQHF. The V call is TRBV21-1, the J call TRBJ1-5; whether TRBD1, the table's D call, matches the DNA was not checked. TRBV21-1 is listed as a pseudogene. The CDR3 is 18 amino acids.

The CDR3 nucleotides read TGTGCCGCAGACAATAAGAGACTCTCCTACGAGCAGTACTTC. Translated, it gives CAADNKRLSYEQYF. The gene calls are TRBV6-1 and TRBJ2-7, with D hard to call. From germline, CDR1 is MNHNS and CDR2 SASEGT. Trimming stripped 11 bases from V and 0 bases from J, with 17 bases between. This CDR3 is 14 amino acids long.

The rearrangement links TRBV10-3 to TRBJ2-7; 9 nucleotides match TRBD1. This CDR3 has 14 amino acids. The germline CDR1 and CDR2 sequences are ENHRY and SYGVKD. V lost 7 bases to trimming and J lost 1 base; unmatched junction nucleotides: 5. This CDR3 reads CAINRGQGSYEQYF. Here the CDR3 DNA reads TGTGCCATCAACAGGGGACAGGGATCCTACGAGCAGTACTTC.

The chain is built from TRBV28 and TRBJ1-4; TRBD1 aligns across 11 bases. This CDR3 has 14 amino acids. The junction had 4 bases not matched to a gene; V was cut back by 5 bases and J by 8 bases. From germline, CDR1 is MDHEN and CDR2 SYDVKM. In DNA, the CDR3 is TGTGCCAGCAGTGAGGGACAGGGGGAGGAAAAACTGTTTTTT. Translating it yields CASSEGQGEEKLFF.

Here the CDR3 DNA reads TGTGCCAGCAGCCGGACAGGGGGATCGAGTGAGCAGTTCTTC. Protein: CASSRTGGSSEQFF. V usage is TRBV27 and J usage is TRBJ2-1, with 10 bases lining up with TRBD1. CDR1 is MNHEY and CDR2 is SMNVEV in the germline V gene (reference sequence). The CDR3 is made up of 14 amino acids. J was trimmed by 9 bases and V by 6 bases; bases with no gene match: 8.

The chain carries TRBV5-6 and TRBJ2-5; D is perhaps TRBD2 (5 bases). This CDR3 is 17 amino acids long. Germline V gene sequence: CDR1 SGHDT, CDR2 YYEEEE. V was shortened by 0 bases and J by 2 bases, with 17 bases between the two germline ends. CDR3 coding DNA: TGTGCCAGCAGCTTGGCCCGGAGGTTATCTAGGCAAGAGACCCAGTACTTC. Translating it yields CASSLARRLSRQETQYF.